This TCR beta chain was found in a study of blood T cell repertoires in COVID-19. Study in general: Acute-phase and convalescent COVID-19 samples originated in the United States, Italy and Spain.

This CDR3 is built from 17 residues. Per the original methods: Reference gene primer amplification gave nucleated cell count estimates. Generated by immunoSEQ multiplex PCR, the TCRdb table keeps only in-frame clones and is missing some. The DNA was the basis for D and trimming; V, J and clone size are from that table. The table includes about 200,000 clones, about nine tenths detected once. The chain couples TRBV21-1 to TRBJ2-4; no DNA check was done on the table's D call, TRBD2. TRBV21-1 is a pseudogene segment. This sequence originates from a man between 60 and 70 years old who had recovered from COVID-19. Source material: peripheral blood. CDR3: CASTKVRTSGSQNIQYF. The DNA of the CDR3 is TGTGCCAGCACCAAAGTTCGGACTAGCGGTAGCCAAAACATTCAGTACTTC.